Below, 12 T cell receptor beta chains from the same sample are listed, as sequenced in a study of cytomegalovirus exposure and HLA in healthy donors (dated by TCRdb to the late 2010s). The method was the immunoSEQ multiplex PCR assay. The multiplex PCR relied on a mix of 60 forward primers for TCR Vbeta segments and 13 reverse primers for TCR Jbeta segments. Held by TCRdb, this immuneACCESS table contains in-frame sequences only and omits some clones. Under half of the omission traces to an unresolved V gene where checked; the cause of the rest is unknown. Here the sample has some 210,000 clones; around 73% occur a single time. 3.8% of the sample is taken by the ten largest. The sequenced sample was PBMCs. The receptors shown here come from a male donor in good health and CMV-seronegative.

The chain links TRBV19 to TRBJ1-6; 8 nucleotides line up with TRBD1. The CDR3 runs to 14 residues. V lost 5 bases and J lost 9; bases outside the gene matches: 6. CDR1 is LNHDA, CDR2 SQIVND, per germline (reference sequence). This CDR3 is CASSPGQESSPLHF. The CDR3 nucleotides read TGTGCCAGTAGTCCGGGACAGGAAAGTTCACCCCTCCACTTT.

V gene TRBV2 combines with J gene TRBJ1-2; D ambiguous. This CDR3 has 12 amino acids. V was pared by 1 base and J by 4 bases, with 4 bases between. Germline V gene sequence: CDR1 SNHLY, CDR2 FYNNEI. CDR3: CASSEVLYGYTF. CDR3 bases: TGTGCCAGCAGTGAAGTCCTCTATGGCTACACCTTC.

This chain joins TRBV15 and TRBJ2-1; the match to TRBD2 covers 7 bases. This CDR3 comprises 16 residues. The V gene end was trimmed by 0 bases and the J gene end by 2 bases; junction bases not matched to a gene: 4. CDR1 is LNHNV, CDR2 YYDKDF, per germline (reference sequence). The CDR3, as DNA: TGTGCCACCAGCAGAGATTCTGCGGGAGCCTACAATGAGCAGTTCTTC. As protein: CATSRDSAGAYNEQFF.

This clone was observed a few times. The V call is TRBV19, the J call TRBJ1-2; 7 bases line up with TRBD1. Losses at the gene ends were 5 bases for V and 4 bases for J; bases not matched to a gene: 7. CDR1 is LNHDA, CDR2 SQIVND, per germline (reference sequence). The CDR3 consists of 14 residues. CDR3 bases: TGTGCCAGTAGTTTGGTCCAGGGGGGCTATGGCTACACCTTC. This sequence encodes CASSLVQGGYGYTF.

The chain has TRBV11-2 and TRBJ1-2; D is perhaps TRBD1 (5 bases). The CDR3 runs to 15 residues. Germline assignment: CDR1 SGHAT and CDR2 FQNNGV. V lost 4 bases to trimming and J lost 7 bases, with 19 bases between them. CDR3 DNA sequence: TGTGCCAGCAGCTCCTCGGCGGGGGTAAGGGGTGGCTACACCTTC. It is translated as CASSSSAGVRGGYTF.

The J gene is TRBJ2-7, the V gene TRBV6-5; 9 bases line up with TRBD1. Germline CDR1 MNHEY, CDR2 SVGAGI. This CDR3 contains 16 residues. The ends lost 2 bases at V and 6 bases at J; junction bases unmatched: 11. The CDR3 protein is CASSYGWGTGSTEQYF. CDR3 nucleotide sequence: TGTGCCAGCAGTTACGGGTGGGGGACAGGGTCGACCGAGCAGTACTTC.

The chain employs TRBV2 and TRBJ2-3; 7 positions match TRBD2. With 6 bases clipped from V and 1 base from J, the junction kept 7 bases outside the gene matches. The CDR3 has 15 residues. Germline CDR1 is SNHLY and CDR2 is FYNNEI. CDR3 bases: TGTGCCAGCAGCCAAGCGGGGCTACGCACAGATACGCAGTATTTT. It specifies CASSQAGLRTDTQYF.

The chain employs TRBV15 and TRBJ1-2, with D tentatively TRBD1 (5 bases). CDR1 LNHNV and CDR2 YYDKDF come from the germline V gene (reference sequence). This CDR3 has 14 residues. The V end lost 1 base, the J end lost 2 bases, and 8 bases lay between the germline ends. The DNA of the CDR3 is TGTGCCACCAGCAGAGGGCCAGGGAACTATGGCTACACCTTC. It yields the protein CATSRGPGNYGYTF. The variable domain in full, completed from reference TRBV15 and TRBJ1-2, reads DAMVIQNPRYQVTQFGKPVTLSCSQTLNHNVMYWYQQKSSQAPKLLFHYYDKDFNNEADTPDNFQSRRPNTSFCFLDIRSPGLGDTAMYLCATSRGPGNYGYTFGSGTRLTVV.

The V call is TRBV11-1, the J call TRBJ2-7; no clear D. The CDR3 is 13 residues long. The V gene's germline CDR1 is SGHAT and CDR2 FQDESV (reference sequence). V shed 0 bases and J shed 0 bases, with 3 bases lying between them. The DNA of the CDR3 is TGTGCCAGCAGCTTAGCGAGCTCCTACGAGCAGTACTTC. This gives the protein CASSLASSYEQYF.

This chain connects TRBV5-6 to TRBJ1-2; D ambiguous. The CDR3 consists of 16 residues. V lost 0 bases and J 2 bases, leaving 14 bases between the germline ends. In germline, CDR1 is SGHDT, CDR2 YYEEEE. The CDR3 is CASSLVESRRNYGYTF. CDR3 DNA: TGTGCCAGCAGCTTGGTTGAAAGCCGGAGAAACTATGGCTACACCTTC.

The chain uses TRBV9 and TRBJ1-3, with D uncertain. The germline V gene encodes CDR1 SGDLS and CDR2 YYNGEE. The CDR3 has 16 residues. Trimming cost V 0 bases and J 2 bases, with 12 bases left between them. Here the CDR3 DNA reads TGTGCCAGCAGCGTAGGCGCTGCGGCCGCTGGAAACACCATATATTTT. It encodes CASSVGAAAAGNTIYF.

The chain recombines TRBV29-1 with TRBJ2-1, with 10 nucleotides matching TRBD2. The length of the CDR3 is 13 residues. V trimming: 4 bases; J trimming: 4 bases; junction bases outside the gene matches: 1. Germline CDR1 reads SQVTM; CDR2 reads ANQGSEA. Written as DNA, the CDR3 is TGCAGCGTTGCAGCGGGAGGGTACAATGAGCAGTTCTTC. It is translated as CSVAAGGYNEQFF.